Described below is a single T cell receptor beta chain sequence and its context. Its antigen remains unidentified. This entry comes from a study of T cell responses to AZD1222 COVID-19 vaccine. The study, taken as a whole, reports: CD4 TCRs associated with vaccination spanned spike, dominating at 160-218 and 743-854. Possibly, clonal diversity was underestimated; donors were largely white British and included more females. Vaccination with two AZD1222 doses was followed by a rise in Spike-specific TCR breadth and depth. No repertoire was sampled before or during the peak T cell response, only after it.

V lost 0 bases to trimming and J lost 6 bases; unmatched junction nucleotides: 13. Looked up from germline, CDR1 is SGHRS and CDR2 is YFSETQ. The CDR3 loop spans 18 amino acids. Assay: immunoSEQ multiplex PCR; the TCRdb copy retains only in-frame clones and omits some. The sample has some 89,000 clones; approximately 89% are singletons. The material was peripheral blood, obtained on day 0 of AZD1222 vaccination. V gene TRBV5-1 combines with J gene TRBJ2-2; 8 nucleotides align to TRBD1. The TCR sequence derives from an adult in good health. CDR3 in amino acids: CASSLVGLRGRISGELFF. The CDR3 nucleotides read TGCGCCAGCAGCTTGGTTGGTCTCAGGGGGCGAATCTCCGGGGAGCTGTTTTTT.